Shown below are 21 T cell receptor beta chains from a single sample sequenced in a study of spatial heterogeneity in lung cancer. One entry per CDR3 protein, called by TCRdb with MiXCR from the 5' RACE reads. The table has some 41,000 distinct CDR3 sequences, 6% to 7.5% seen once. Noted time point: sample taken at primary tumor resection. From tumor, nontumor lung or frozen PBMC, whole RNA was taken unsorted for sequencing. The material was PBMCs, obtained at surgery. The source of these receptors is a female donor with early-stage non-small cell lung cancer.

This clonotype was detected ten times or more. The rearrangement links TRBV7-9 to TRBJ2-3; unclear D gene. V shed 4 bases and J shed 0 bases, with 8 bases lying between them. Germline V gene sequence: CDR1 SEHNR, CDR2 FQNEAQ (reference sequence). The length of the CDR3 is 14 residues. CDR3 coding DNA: TGTGCCAGCAGCTCCAGGACGAGCACAGATACGCAGTATTTT. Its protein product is CASSSRTSTDTQYF.

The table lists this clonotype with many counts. DNA of the CDR3: TGTGCCAGCAGCTTGAGTACAGGGCGCTACGAGCAGTACTTC. It specifies CASSLSTGRYEQYF. The chain links TRBV5-5 to TRBJ2-7; a weak D match, TRBD1 (6 bases). V lost 1 base to trimming and J lost 3 bases, with 11 bases between them. From germline, CDR1 is SGHKS and CDR2 YYEKEE (reference sequence). This CDR3 has 14 amino acids. Drawing the rest from reference TRBV5-5 and TRBJ2-7, the complete variable domain is DAGVTQSPTHLIKTRGQQVTLRCSPISGHKSVSWYQQVLGQGPQFIFQYYEKEERGRGNFPDRFSARQFPNYSSELNVNALLLGDSALYLCASSLSTGRYEQYFGPGTRLTVT.

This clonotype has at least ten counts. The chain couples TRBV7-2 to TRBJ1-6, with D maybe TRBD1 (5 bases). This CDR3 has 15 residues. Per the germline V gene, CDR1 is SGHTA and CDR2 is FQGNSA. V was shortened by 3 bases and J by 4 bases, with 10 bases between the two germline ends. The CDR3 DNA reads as TGTGCCAGCAGCTTTGAATGGGGGTATAATTCACCCCTCCACTTT. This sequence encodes CASSFEWGYNSPLHF.

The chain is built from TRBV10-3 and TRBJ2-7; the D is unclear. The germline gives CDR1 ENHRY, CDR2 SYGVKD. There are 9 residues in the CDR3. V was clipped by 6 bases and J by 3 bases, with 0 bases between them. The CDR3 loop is CAISYEQYF. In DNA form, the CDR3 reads TGTGCCATCAGCTACGAGCAGTACTTC.

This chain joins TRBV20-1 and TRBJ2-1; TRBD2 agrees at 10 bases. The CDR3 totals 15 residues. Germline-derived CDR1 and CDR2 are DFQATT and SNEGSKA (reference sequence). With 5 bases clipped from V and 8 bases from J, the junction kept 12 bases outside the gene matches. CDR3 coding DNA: TGCAGTGCTTTCCAGAGCGGGGGGGCCCCTGATGAGCAGTTCTTC. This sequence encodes CSAFQSGGAPDEQFF.

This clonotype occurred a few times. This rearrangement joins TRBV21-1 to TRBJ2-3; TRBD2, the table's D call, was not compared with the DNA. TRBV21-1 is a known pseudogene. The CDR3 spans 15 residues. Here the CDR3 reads CASRCRGGGTDTQYF. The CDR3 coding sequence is TGTGCCAGCAGGTGTCGGGGGGGAGGCACAGATACGCAGTATTTT.

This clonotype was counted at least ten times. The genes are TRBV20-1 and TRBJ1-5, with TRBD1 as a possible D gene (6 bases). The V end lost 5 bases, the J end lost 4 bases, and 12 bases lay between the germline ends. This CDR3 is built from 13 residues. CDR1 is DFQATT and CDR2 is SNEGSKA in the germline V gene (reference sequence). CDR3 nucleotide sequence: TGCAGTGCTCAAGGACAGCCTAATCAGCCCCAGCATTTT. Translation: CSAQGQPNQPQHF.

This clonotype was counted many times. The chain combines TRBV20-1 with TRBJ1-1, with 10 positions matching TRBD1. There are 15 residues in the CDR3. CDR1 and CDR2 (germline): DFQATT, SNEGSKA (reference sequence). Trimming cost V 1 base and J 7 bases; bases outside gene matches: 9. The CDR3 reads CSARVARDRGGEAFF. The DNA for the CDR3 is TGCAGTGCTAGAGTAGCCCGGGACAGGGGTGGTGAAGCTTTCTTT.

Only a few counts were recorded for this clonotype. In DNA, the CDR3 is TGTGCCCACTTGGAGAGTATTGGGACTGGCTACACCTTC. This sequence encodes CAHLESIGTGYTF. The J gene is TRBJ1-2, the V gene TRBV6-1; D might be TRBD1 (5 bases). This CDR3 has 13 residues. Germline V gene sequence: CDR1 MNHNS, CDR2 SASEGT. Trimming cost V 11 bases and J 7 bases, with 20 bases left between them.

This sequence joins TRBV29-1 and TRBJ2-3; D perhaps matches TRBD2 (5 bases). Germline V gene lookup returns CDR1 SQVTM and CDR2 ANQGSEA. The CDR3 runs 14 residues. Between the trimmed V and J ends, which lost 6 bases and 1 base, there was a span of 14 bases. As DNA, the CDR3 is TGCAGCGTAGAAACTAGACTCGGCACAGATACGCAGTATTTT. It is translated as CSVETRLGTDTQYF.

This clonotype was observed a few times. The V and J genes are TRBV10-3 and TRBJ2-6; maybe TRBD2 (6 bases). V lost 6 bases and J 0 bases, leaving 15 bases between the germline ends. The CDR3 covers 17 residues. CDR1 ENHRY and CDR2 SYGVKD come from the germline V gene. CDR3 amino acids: CAIRDEGLHSGANVLTF. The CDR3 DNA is TGTGCCATCAGGGACGAGGGACTCCACTCTGGGGCCAACGTCCTGACTTTC.

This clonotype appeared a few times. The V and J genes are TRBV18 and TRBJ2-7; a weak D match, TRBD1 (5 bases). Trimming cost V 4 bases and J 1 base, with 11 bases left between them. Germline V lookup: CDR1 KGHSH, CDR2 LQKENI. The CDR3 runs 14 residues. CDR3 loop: CASSLTQASYEQYF. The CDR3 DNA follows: TGTGCCAGCTCACTAACACAGGCATCCTACGAGCAGTACTTC.

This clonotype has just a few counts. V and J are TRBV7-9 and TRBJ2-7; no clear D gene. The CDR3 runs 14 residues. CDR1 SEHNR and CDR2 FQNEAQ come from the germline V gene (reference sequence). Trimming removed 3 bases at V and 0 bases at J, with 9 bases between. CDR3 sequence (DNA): TGTGCCAGCAGCTTTACGGTGAACTCCTACGAGCAGTACTTC. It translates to CASSFTVNSYEQYF.

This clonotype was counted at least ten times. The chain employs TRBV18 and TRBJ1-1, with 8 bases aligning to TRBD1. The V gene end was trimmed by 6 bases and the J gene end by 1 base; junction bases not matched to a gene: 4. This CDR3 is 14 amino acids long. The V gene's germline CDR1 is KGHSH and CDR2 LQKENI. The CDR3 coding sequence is TGTGCCAGCTCCGGACAGGGATCGAACACTGAAGCTTTCTTT. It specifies CASSGQGSNTEAFF. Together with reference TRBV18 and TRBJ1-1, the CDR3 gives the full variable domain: NAGVMQNPRHLVRRRGQEARLRCSPMKGHSHVYWYRQLPEEGLKFMVYLQKENIIDESGMPKERFSAEFPKEGPSILRIQQVVRGDSAAYFCASSGQGSNTEAFFGQGTRLTVV.

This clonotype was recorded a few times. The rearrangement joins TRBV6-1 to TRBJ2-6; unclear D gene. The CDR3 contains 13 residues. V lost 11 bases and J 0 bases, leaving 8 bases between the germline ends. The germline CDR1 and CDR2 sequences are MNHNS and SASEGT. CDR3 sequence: CAVRSSGANVLTF. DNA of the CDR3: TGTGCCGTCAGAAGCTCTGGGGCCAACGTCCTGACTTTC.

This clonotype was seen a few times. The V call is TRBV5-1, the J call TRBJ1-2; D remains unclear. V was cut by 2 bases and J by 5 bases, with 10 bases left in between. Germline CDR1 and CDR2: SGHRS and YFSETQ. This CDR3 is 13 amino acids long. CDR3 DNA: TGCGCCAGCAGCTTCGAACAAATATATGGCTACACCTTC. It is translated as CASSFEQIYGYTF. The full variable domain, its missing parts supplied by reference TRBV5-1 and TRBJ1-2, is KAGVTQTPRYLIKTRGQQVTLSCSPISGHRSVSWYQQTPGQGLQFLFEYFSETQRNKGNFPGRFSGRQFSNSRSEMNVSTLELGDSALYLCASSFEQIYGYTFGSGTRLTVV.

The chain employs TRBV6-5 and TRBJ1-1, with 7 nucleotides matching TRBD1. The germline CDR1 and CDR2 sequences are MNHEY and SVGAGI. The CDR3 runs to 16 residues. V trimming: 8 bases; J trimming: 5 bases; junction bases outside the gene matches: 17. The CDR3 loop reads CASGRGRTGRLTEAFF. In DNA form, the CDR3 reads TGTGCCAGCGGACGCGGTAGGACAGGAAGGTTAACTGAAGCTTTCTTT.

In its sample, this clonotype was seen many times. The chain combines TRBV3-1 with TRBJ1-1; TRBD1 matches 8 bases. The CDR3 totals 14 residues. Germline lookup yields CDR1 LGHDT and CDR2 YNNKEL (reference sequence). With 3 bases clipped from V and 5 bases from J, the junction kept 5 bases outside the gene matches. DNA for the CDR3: TGTGCCAGCAGCCAGAGACAGGGGCGGACTGAAGCTTTCTTT. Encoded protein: CASSQRQGRTEAFF.

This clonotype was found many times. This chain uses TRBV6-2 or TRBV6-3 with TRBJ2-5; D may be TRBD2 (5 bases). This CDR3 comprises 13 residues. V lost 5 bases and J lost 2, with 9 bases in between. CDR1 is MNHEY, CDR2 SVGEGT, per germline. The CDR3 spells CASSEPGQETQYF. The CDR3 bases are TGTGCCAGCAGTGAGCCGGGGCAAGAGACCCAGTACTTC.

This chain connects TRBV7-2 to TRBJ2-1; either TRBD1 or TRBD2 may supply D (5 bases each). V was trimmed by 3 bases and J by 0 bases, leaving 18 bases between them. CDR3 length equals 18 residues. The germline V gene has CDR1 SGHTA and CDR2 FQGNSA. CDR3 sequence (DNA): TGTGCCAGCAGCTTTGGGGGTGGCCTACCGAGCTCCTACAATGAGCAGTTCTTC. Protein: CASSFGGGLPSSYNEQFF.

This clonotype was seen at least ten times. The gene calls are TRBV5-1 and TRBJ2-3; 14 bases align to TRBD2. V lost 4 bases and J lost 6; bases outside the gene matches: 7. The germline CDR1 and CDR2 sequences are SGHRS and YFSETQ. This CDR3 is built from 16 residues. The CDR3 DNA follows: TGCGCCAGCAGCGCACCGGGACTAGCGGGGGTGGATACGCAGTATTTT. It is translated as CASSAPGLAGVDTQYF.